Below, 2 T cell receptor beta chains from the same sample are listed, as sequenced in a study of CD8+CD57+ T cells in acquired aplastic anemia. Using genomic DNA as the template, TCR beta VDJ and CDR3 profiling was carried out. TCRdb reprocessed the reads via MiXCR and lists one record per CDR3 protein. Of some 220,000 distinct CDR3 sequences listed, about a third are singletons. The material sequenced was sorted CD4+, CD8+, or CD8+CD57+ T cells (not recorded which) from PBMCs. These receptors were collected from a human donor in good health, serving as a control.

This CDR3 is CASSSRDGSGGSFTYNEQFF. CDR3 DNA sequence: TGTGCCAGCAGTTCAAGGGACGGTAGCGGGGGGTCTTTTACCTACAATGAGCAGTTCTTC. This chain joins TRBV12-3 or TRBV12-4 and TRBJ2-1, with 10 bases fitting TRBD2. This CDR3 is 20 amino acids long. V was clipped by 4 bases and J by 2 bases; unmatched bases: 17.

This chain connects TRBV6-5 to TRBJ2-7; D not resolved. V was trimmed by 2 bases and J by 2 bases, leaving 7 bases between them. This CDR3 contains 13 residues. Germline CDR1 MNHEY, CDR2 SVGAGI. The chain's CDR3 is CASSYGRAYEQYF. CDR3 nucleotides: TGTGCCAGCAGTTACGGACGCGCCTACGAGCAGTACTTC.